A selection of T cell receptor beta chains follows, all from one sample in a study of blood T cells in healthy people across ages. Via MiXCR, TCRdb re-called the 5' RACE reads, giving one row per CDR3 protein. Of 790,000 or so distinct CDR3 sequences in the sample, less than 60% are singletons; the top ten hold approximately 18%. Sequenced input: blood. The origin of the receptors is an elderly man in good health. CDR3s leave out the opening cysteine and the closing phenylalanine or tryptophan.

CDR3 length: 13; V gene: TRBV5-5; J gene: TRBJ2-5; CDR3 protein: ASSWGRVFQETQY
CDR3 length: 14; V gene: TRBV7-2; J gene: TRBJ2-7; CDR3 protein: ASSLASGTGFYEQY
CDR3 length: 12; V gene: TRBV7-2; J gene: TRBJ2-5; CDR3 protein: ASSTYTSLEEQY
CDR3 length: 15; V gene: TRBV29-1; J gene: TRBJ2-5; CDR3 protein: SVEWAGDGEGLQTQY
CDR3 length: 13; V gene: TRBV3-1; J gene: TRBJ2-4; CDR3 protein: ASTTQGADKNIQY
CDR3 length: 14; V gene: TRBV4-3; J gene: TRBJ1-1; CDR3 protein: ASSQDLARANTEAF
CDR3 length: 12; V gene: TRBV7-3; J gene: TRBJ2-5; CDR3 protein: ASSLSYSGNEQY
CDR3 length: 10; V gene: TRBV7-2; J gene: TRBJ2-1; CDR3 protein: ASSYLYNEQF
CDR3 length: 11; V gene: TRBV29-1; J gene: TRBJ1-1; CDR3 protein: SGAGNMNTEAF
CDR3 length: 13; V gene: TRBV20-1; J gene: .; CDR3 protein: SARDGTGADYEQY
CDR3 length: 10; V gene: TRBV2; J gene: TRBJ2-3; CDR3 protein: ASRDRGDTQY
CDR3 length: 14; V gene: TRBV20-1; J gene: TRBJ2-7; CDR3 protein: SARGFLPRDTYEQY
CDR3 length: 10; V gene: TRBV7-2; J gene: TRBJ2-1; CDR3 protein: ASSYIVREQF
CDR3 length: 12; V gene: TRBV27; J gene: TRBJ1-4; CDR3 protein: ANSGGQTNEKLF
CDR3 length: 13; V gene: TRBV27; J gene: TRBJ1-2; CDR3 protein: ASSPQGIPLGGYT
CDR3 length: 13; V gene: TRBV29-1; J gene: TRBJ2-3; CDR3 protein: SIFLAGGEADTQY
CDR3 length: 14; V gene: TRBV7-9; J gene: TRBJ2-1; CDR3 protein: ASNTGAGEGREEQF
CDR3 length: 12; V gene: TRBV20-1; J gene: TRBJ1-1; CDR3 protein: SARMGTRAAEAF
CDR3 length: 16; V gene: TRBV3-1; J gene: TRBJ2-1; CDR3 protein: ASSQEELRGLSYNEQF
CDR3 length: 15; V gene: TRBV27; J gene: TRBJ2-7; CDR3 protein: ASSPGLAGGPSYEQY
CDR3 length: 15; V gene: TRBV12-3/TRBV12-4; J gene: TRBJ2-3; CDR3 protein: ASSSTTSGSKGGTQY
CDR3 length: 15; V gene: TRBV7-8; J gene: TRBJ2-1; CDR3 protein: ASSLNWGTSGRGEQF
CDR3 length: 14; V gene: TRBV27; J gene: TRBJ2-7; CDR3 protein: ASSSPDRPNSYEQY
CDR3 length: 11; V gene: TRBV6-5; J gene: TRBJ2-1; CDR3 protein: ASSYYGTNEQF
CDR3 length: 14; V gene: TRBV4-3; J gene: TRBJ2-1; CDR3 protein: ASSQVWRELYNEQF
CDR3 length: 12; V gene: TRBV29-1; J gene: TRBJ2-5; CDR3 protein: SVELSPGQETQY
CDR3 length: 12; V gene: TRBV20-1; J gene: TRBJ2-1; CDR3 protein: SARVSDPYNEQF
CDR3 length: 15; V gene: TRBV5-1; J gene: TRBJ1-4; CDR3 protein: ASSSRGAGTLVEKLF
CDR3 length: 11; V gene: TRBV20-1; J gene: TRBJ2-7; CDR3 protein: SASRDSSYEQY
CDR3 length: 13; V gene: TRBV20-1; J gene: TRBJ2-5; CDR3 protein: SASPGLGSQETQY
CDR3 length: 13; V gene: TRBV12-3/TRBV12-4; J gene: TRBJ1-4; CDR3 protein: ATSPSGRQNEKLF
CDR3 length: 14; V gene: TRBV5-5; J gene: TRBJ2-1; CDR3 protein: ASSFLDALSYNEQF
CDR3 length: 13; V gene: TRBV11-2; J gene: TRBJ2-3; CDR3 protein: ASSIGTAVTDTQY
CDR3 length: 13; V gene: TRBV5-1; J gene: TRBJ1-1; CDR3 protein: ASSSTTGGNTEAF
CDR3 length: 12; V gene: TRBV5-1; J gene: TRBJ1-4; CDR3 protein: ASSAGQRVEKLF